What follows is one T cell receptor beta chain and its context. Antigen specificity is unknown. This was the immunoSEQ version 4 assay in survey mode. The data were produced by immunoSEQ multiplex PCR, yet TCRdb's version contains in-frame clones alone and is incomplete. Here the sample spans some 58,000 clones, roughly 77% being singletons. J gave up 3 bases and V 4 bases, and 9 bases lay outside the gene matches. From germline, CDR1 is SGHVS and CDR2 FQNEAQ. This CDR3 has 15 amino acids. This sample is drawn from a study of persistence of HIV-infected CD4 T cells. Study-wide context: Donors had been on suppressive ART for a median of around eight years. Study-wide points: TCRbeta richness was lower in CMV- and Gag-responding cells than in anti-CD3/anti-CD28-responding cells.

Cells were stimulated with overlapping HIV-1 Gag 15-mer peptides. CD40L/CD69 double-negative CD45RO-high memory CD4+ T cells were collected. Plasma HIV-1 RNA stayed below 50 copies/mL for at least 4 years. The sample here was CD4+ T cells sorted from PBMCs after approximately 18-hour stimulation, taken from a patient who received antiretroviral therapy. This clonotype was obtained from an adult man with HIV who was CMV-seropositive. V usage is TRBV7-8 and J usage is TRBJ2-7; TRBD1 agrees at 7 bases. CDR3 sequence reads: CASSSGQPDHYEQYF. CDR3 coding DNA: TGTGCCAGCAGCTCGGGACAGCCCGACCACTACGAGCAGTACTTC.